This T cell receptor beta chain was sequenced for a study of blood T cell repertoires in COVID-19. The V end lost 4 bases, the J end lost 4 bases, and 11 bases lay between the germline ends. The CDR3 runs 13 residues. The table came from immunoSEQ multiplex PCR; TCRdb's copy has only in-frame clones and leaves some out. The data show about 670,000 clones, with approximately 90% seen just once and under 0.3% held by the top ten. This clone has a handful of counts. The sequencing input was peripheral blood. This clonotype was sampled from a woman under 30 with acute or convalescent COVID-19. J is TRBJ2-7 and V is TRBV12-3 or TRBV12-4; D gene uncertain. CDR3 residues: CASSSSQEYEQYF. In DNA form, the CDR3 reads TGTGCCAGCAGTTCGAGCCAGGAATACGAGCAGTACTTC.